These 10 T cell receptor beta chains originate from one sample sequenced in a study of blood T cell repertoires in COVID-19. TCRdb's copy holds only in-frame clones and misses some; the assay was immunoSEQ multiplex PCR. This table holds about 76,000 clones, about 92% found once. The sequenced sample was peripheral blood. The receptors here all came from a man in his forties or fifties with acute or convalescent COVID-19.

The V and J genes are TRBV5-4 and TRBJ2-7, with a tentative D call TRBD1 (5 bases). The V end lost 2 bases, the J end lost 5 bases, and 14 bases lay between the germline ends. The CDR3 spans 14 residues. Germline V gene sequence: CDR1 SGHNT, CDR2 YYREEE (reference sequence). CDR3 sequence reads: CASSFSSRGDEQYF. The CDR3 DNA sequence: TGTGCCAGCAGCTTTTCATCTAGGGGCGACGAGCAGTACTTC.

The chain joins TRBV18 to TRBJ2-2, with 7 bases matching TRBD1. The V gene end was trimmed by 5 bases and the J gene end by 1 base; junction bases not matched to a gene: 7. This CDR3 comprises 16 residues. Germline V CDR1 and CDR2: KGHSH, LQKENI. Written as DNA, the CDR3 is TGTGCCAGCTCATACGGGGACAGCCGGAACACCGGGGAGCTGTTTTTT. This gives the protein CASSYGDSRNTGELFF. Full variable domain (remainder filled in from reference TRBV18 and TRBJ2-2): NAGVMQNPRHLVRRRGQEARLRCSPMKGHSHVYWYRQLPEEGLKFMVYLQKENIIDESGMPKERFSAEFPKEGPSILRIQQVVRGDSAAYFCASSYGDSRNTGELFFGEGSRLTVL.

This chain links TRBV27 with TRBJ2-5; D ambiguous. The CDR3 is 12 amino acids. Germline CDR1 is MNHEY and CDR2 is SMNVEV (reference sequence). V lost 5 bases to trimming and J lost 4 bases, with 8 bases between them. The CDR3 spells CASSRLGETQYF. As DNA, the CDR3 is TGTGCCAGCAGTCGCCTAGGAGAGACCCAGTACTTC.

This rearrangement joins TRBV24-1 to TRBJ1-1; D gene uncertain. With 8 bases removed from V and 3 bases from J, the gap between germline ends came to 12 bases. Germline CDR1 is KGHDR and CDR2 is SFDVKD. CDR3 length: 13 amino acids. For the CDR3, the DNA is TGTGCCACCAAAGGAGACGGTGACACTGAAGCTTTCTTT. Amino acids: CATKGDGDTEAFF.

This chain links TRBV30 with TRBJ2-7, with 10 positions matching TRBD2. Trimming took 8 bases from V and 2 from J; bases not matched to a gene: 6. Germline V CDR1 and CDR2: GTSNPN, SVGIG (reference sequence). The CDR3 length is 13 residues. The CDR3 DNA reads as TGTGCCCTGCATAGCGGGAGGACCTACGAGCAGTACTTC. It encodes CALHSGRTYEQYF.

The J gene is TRBJ2-7, the V gene TRBV11-2; 11 bases agree with TRBD2. Germline V gene lookup returns CDR1 SGHAT and CDR2 FQNNGV. The ends lost 0 bases at V and 3 bases at J; junction bases unmatched: 7. This CDR3 has 17 residues. CDR3 DNA: TGTGCCAGCAGCTTAGATCGCGGACTAGCGGGCCACTACGAGCAGTACTTC. Its protein is CASSLDRGLAGHYEQYF.

The chain combines TRBV5-1 with TRBJ2-1, with TRBD2 identical over 9 bases. The germline gives CDR1 SGHRS, CDR2 YFSETQ. The CDR3 is 17 amino acids. Germline trimming cut 4 bases from V and 4 bases from J; bases unmatched to any gene: 12. The CDR3: CASSATSPSGVYNEQFF. Written as DNA, the CDR3 is TGCGCCAGCAGCGCAACATCCCCTAGCGGGGTTTACAATGAGCAGTTCTTC.

Here the CDR3 reads CASSQTSGGTDTQYF. CDR3 nucleotide sequence: TGCGCCAGCAGCCAGACTAGCGGGGGCACAGATACGCAGTATTTT. The chain joins TRBV4-1 to TRBJ2-3; TRBD2 matches at 11 bases. J was trimmed by 1 base and V by 3 bases; bases with no gene match: 0. The CDR3 is 15 amino acids. The germline V gene has CDR1 MGHRA and CDR2 YSYEKL.

This clone has just one count. J is TRBJ2-3 and V is TRBV20-1, with D perhaps TRBD2 (6 bases). Germline V CDR1 and CDR2: DFQATT, SNEGSKA (reference sequence). The germline V and J ends were trimmed by 3 bases and 1 base, with 11 bases remaining between them. The CDR3 runs 14 residues. The CDR3 region has the DNA TGCAGTGCTAGTAGGGCGGGGCGCACAGATACGCAGTATTTT. Amino acid sequence: CSASRAGRTDTQYF.

This sequence joins TRBV7-8 and TRBJ2-5; 8 bases align to TRBD1. V was pared by 5 bases and J by 1 base, with 3 bases of the junction left unmatched. The CDR3 runs 14 residues. Germline V gene lookup returns CDR1 SGHVS and CDR2 FQNEAQ. CDR3 region: CASSPGTGQETQYF. The CDR3 bases are TGTGCCAGCAGCCCGGGGACAGGCCAAGAGACCCAGTACTTC.